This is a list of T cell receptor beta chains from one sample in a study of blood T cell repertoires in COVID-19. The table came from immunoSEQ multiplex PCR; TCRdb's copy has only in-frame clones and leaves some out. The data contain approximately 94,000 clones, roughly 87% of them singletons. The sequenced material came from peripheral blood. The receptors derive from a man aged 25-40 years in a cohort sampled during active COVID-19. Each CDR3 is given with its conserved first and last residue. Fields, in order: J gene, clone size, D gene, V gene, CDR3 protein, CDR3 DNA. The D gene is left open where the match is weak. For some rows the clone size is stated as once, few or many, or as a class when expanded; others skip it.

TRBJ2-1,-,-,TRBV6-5,CASSYYRQVQSNEQFF,TGTGCCAGCAGTTACTACCGACAGGTTCAGTCCAATGAGCAGTTCTTC
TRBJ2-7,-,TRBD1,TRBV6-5,CASREDREIPTEQYF,TGTGCCAGCAGAGAGGACAGGGAAATTCCGACCGAGCAGTACTTC
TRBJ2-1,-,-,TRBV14,CASSQVQMQFF,TGTGCCAGCAGCCAAGTCCAGATGCAGTTCTTC
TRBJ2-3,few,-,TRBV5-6,CASSSVAAPDTQYF,TGTGCCAGCAGCTCCGTAGCGGCCCCAGATACGCAGTATTTT
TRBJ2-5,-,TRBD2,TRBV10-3,CAISDEGRGGPIETQYF,TGTGCCATCAGTGATGAGGGGCGGGGGGGCCCGATAGAGACCCAGTACTTC
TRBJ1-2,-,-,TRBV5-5,CASSFSWGDGYTF,TGTGCCAGCAGCTTTAGTTGGGGGGATGGCTACACCTTC
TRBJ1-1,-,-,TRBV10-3,CAIQGSGTEAFF,TGTGCCATACAAGGGTCAGGGACTGAAGCTTTCTTT
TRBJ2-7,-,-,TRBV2,CASNPVYEQYF,TGTGCCAGCAATCCAGTCTACGAGCAGTACTTC
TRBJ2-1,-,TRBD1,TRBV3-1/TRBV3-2,CASSQPGTGTIDEQFF,TGTGCCAGCAGCCAACCCGGGACAGGGACTATAGATGAGCAGTTCTTC
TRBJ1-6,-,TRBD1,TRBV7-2,CASSPGQGNSPLHF,TGTGCCAGCAGCCCTGGACAGGGGAATTCACCCCTCCACTTT
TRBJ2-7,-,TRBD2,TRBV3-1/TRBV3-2,CASSQDVAGDYEQYF,TGTGCCAGCAGCCAAGATGTCGCGGGGGACTACGAGCAGTACTTC
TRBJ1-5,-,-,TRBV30,CAWGGGLNQPQHF,TGTGCCTGGGGTGGGGGGTTGAATCAGCCCCAGCATTTT
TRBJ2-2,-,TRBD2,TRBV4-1,CASSHPGGSNTGELFF,TGCGCCAGCAGCCACCCGGGAGGCTCGAACACCGGGGAGCTGTTTTTT
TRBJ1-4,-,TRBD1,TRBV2,CASSDQGVANEKLFF,TGTGCCAGCAGTGATCAGGGGGTGGCTAATGAAAAACTGTTTTTT
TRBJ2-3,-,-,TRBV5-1,CASFPGLLTDTQYF,TGCGCCAGCTTCCCGGGACTTCTCACAGATACGCAGTATTTT
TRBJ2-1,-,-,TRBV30,CAWGTSGANEQFF,TGTGCCTGGGGAACCTCAGGGGCCAATGAGCAGTTCTTC
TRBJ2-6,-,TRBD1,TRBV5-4,CAGVRQGASGANVLTF,TGTGCCGGGGTGAGACAGGGGGCGAGTGGGGCCAACGTCCTGACTTTC
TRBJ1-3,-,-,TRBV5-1,CASSLGPGVVNTIYF,TGCGCCAGCAGCTTGGGGCCAGGGGTGGTAAACACCATATATTTT
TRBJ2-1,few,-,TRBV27,CGVGGARSFHEQFF,TGTGGCGTTGGGGGGGCCCGTTCTTTCCATGAGCAGTTCTTC
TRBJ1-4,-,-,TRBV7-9,CASSLDGNEKLFF,TGTGCCAGCAGCTTAGACGGTAATGAAAAACTGTTTTTT
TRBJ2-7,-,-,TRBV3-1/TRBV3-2,CASSQGKRYEQYF,TGTGCCAGCAGCCAAGGGAAGAGGTACGAGCAGTACTTC
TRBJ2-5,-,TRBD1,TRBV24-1,CATSATGTGDETQYF,TGTGCCACCAGTGCTACCGGGACAGGGGACGAGACCCAGTACTTC
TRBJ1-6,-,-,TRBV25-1,CASSEGQFYSPLHF,TGTGCCAGCAGTGAAGGACAGTTCTATTCACCCCTCCACTTT
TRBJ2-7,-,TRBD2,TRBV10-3,CAISASGGSYEQYF,TGTGCCATCAGTGCTAGCGGGGGTTCCTACGAGCAGTACTTC
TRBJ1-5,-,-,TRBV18,CASSPQGYSNQPQHF,TGTGCCAGCTCACCACAGGGGTATAGCAATCAGCCCCAGCATTTT
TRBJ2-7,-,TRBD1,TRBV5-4,CASSTSRGQGYEQYF,TGTGCCAGCAGCACAAGCCGGGGACAGGGGTACGAGCAGTACTTC
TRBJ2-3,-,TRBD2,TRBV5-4,CASSRTSGGADTQYF,TGTGCCAGCAGTCGGACTAGCGGGGGGGCAGATACGCAGTATTTT
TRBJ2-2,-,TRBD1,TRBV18,CASSPRARTGNTGELFF,TGTGCCAGCTCACCAAGAGCTCGGACAGGGAACACCGGGGAGCTGTTTTTT
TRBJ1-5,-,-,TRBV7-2,CASSLTRGQPQHF,TGTGCCAGCAGCTTAACCAGGGGTCAGCCCCAGCATTTT
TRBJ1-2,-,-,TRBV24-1,CATSGGEGYGYTF,TGTGCCACCAGTGGGGGAGAAGGCTATGGCTACACCTTC
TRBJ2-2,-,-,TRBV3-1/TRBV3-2,CASSQESQFPTGELFF,TGTGCCAGCAGCCAAGAGTCCCAGTTCCCCACCGGGGAGCTGTTTTTT
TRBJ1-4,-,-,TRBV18,CASSPPGQGDGEKLFF,TGTGCCAGCTCACCACCGGGGCAGGGCGACGGTGAAAAACTGTTTTTT
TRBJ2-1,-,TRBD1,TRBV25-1,CASRGQGDNEQFF,TGTGCCAGCCGGGGACAGGGGGACAATGAGCAGTTCTTC
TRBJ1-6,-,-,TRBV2,CASTRWGSNSPLHF,TGTGCCAGCACAAGGTGGGGCAGTAATTCACCCCTCCACTTT
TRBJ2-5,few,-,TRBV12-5,CASGTSGTQETQYF,TGTGCTAGTGGTACCTCCGGGACACAAGAGACCCAGTACTTC
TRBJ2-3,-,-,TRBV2,CASSPQVLTDTQYF,TGTGCCAGCAGTCCCCAGGTCCTCACAGATACGCAGTATTTT
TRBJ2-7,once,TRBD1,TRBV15,CATSRASGTGEYEQYF,TGTGCCACCAGCAGGGCCAGCGGGACAGGGGAATACGAGCAGTACTTC
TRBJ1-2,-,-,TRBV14,CASSREISHGYTF,TGTGCCAGCAGCCGTGAGATCTCCCATGGCTACACCTTC
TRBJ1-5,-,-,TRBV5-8,CASSLVGGNQPQHF,TGTGCCAGCAGCTTGGTCGGGGGCAATCAGCCCCAGCATTTT
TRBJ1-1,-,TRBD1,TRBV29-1,CSVRGGQGGTEAFF,TGCAGCGTTCGAGGTGGACAGGGGGGCACTGAAGCTTTCTTT
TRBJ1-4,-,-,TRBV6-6,CASSYSSGTNEKLFF,TGTGCCAGCAGTTACTCATCAGGAACTAATGAAAAACTGTTTTTT
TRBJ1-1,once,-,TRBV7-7,CASSVPRVNTEAFF,TGTGCCAGCAGCGTTCCGAGAGTGAACACTGAAGCTTTCTTT
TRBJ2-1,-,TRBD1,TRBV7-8,CASSLAPGQGFNEQFF,TGTGCCAGCAGCTTAGCGCCGGGACAGGGTTTCAATGAGCAGTTCTTC
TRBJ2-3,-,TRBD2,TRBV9,CASSAPQLAGQTDTQYF,TGTGCCAGCAGCGCGCCTCAACTAGCGGGGCAAACAGATACGCAGTATTTT
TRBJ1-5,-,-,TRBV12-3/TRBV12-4,CASSLVVGPQHF,TGTGCCAGCAGTTTAGTAGTTGGGCCCCAGCATTTT
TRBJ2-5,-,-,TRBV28,CASSFSPSGQETQYF,TGTGCCAGCAGTTTTTCCCCGTCAGGACAAGAGACCCAGTACTTC
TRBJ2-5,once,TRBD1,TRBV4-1,CASSLDPDRGETQYF,TGCGCCAGCAGCCTCGATCCGGACAGGGGGGAGACCCAGTACTTC
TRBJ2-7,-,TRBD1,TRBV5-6,CASSSSTGFAGNEQYF,TGTGCCAGCAGCTCCTCGACAGGGTTTGCTGGCAACGAGCAGTACTTC